This T cell receptor beta chain was recorded in a study of B cell selection in AIRE deficiency. In germline, CDR1 is ENHRY, CDR2 SYGVKD. V trimming: 2 bases; J trimming: 1 base; junction bases outside the gene matches: 7. The CDR3 is 17 amino acids. This clone was picked up a small number of times. Assay used: immunoSEQ multiplex PCR; TCRdb lists only in-frame clones, some missing. The sample lists approximately 24,000 clones, just under 97% occurring once. The sorted conventional CD4 T cells were gated as CD4+CD127+. Sequenced sample: CD4+CD127+ conventional T cells sorted from PBMCs. The chain employs TRBV10-3 and TRBJ2-1; the match to TRBD2 covers 8 bases. This clonotype was obtained from a human donor in good health. CDR3 loop: CAISEPIGGASYNEQFF. In DNA, the CDR3 is TGTGCCATCAGTGAGCCGATCGGGGGGGCTTCCTACAATGAGCAGTTCTTC.